This T cell receptor (beta chain) was documented in a study of T cell repertoires in cytomegalovirus infection. General study points: Dominating the ex vivo response were TCR beta clonotypes that were CMV-specific and HLA-C-restricted.

V gave up 6 bases and J gave up 3 bases, with 15 bases separating them. The CDR3 is 14 residues long. Germline V gene data show CDR1 as DFQATT and CDR2 as SNEGSKA (reference sequence). MiXCR was run by TCRdb on the reads, yielding one entry per CDR3 protein. The table records around 290,000 distinct CDR3 sequences, about 25% of them present only once. This clonotype is judged medium-sized (0.01 to 0.1%). Its antigen is not identified. The sequence came from a human donor in good health (CMV status not recorded). Some clones in this sample may be carry-over from other donors' samples. The chain joins TRBV20-1 to TRBJ2-1; D uncertain. Sequenced: PBMCs. This CDR3 reads CSAPTLQDYNEQFF. The DNA for the CDR3 is TGCAGTGCCCCCACGCTTCAGGACTACAATGAGCAGTTCTTC.